The 5 T cell receptor beta chains below were found in one sample sequenced in a study of shared clonotypes between healthy human individuals. Libraries were prepared by immunoSEQ multiplex PCR; TCRdb keeps only in-frame clonotypes and omits some of them. The data show approximately 2.1 million clones, with 80% to 95% seen just once and 0.39% held by the top ten. Input material: naive CD4+ T cells from PBMCs. Specified subset: CD45RA+ positively selected. These receptors were collected from a man aged 18 to 30 in good health. Some clones in this sample may be carry-over from other donors' samples.

This clone was seen just once. This rearrangement joins TRBV11-3 to TRBJ1-1; possibly TRBD1 for D (5 bases). Per the germline V gene, CDR1 is SGHNT and CDR2 is YENEEA. The CDR3 spans 12 residues. V was clipped by 5 bases and J by 8 bases, with 12 bases between them. For the CDR3, the DNA is TGTGCCAGCAGCGCTGGGACGGACGAAGCTTTCTTT. The encoded protein is CASSAGTDEAFF. Full variable domain (outside the CDR3, taken from reference TRBV11-3 and TRBJ1-1): EAGVVQSPRYKIIEKKQPVAFWCNPISGHNTLYWYLQNLGQGPELLIRYENEEAVDDSQLPKDRFSAERLKGVDSTLKIQPAELGDSAVYLCASSAGTDEAFFGQGTRLTVV.

This clone has a handful of counts. The V and J genes are TRBV2 and TRBJ2-7, with a weak D call TRBD2 (5 bases). This CDR3 is 14 amino acids long. Trimming stripped 6 bases from V and 3 bases from J, with 15 bases between. Germline lookup yields CDR1 SNHLY and CDR2 FYNNEI. CDR3 nucleotide sequence: TGTGCCAGCAGGAAGGGAGCGGAGGACTACGAGCAGTACTTC. This encodes CASRKGAEDYEQYF.

The chain couples TRBV5-4 to TRBJ2-5; 7 bases are shared with TRBD1. V shed 3 bases, J shed 7 bases, and the junction held 9 bases outside the gene matches. The CDR3 length is 14 residues. Germline CDR1 reads SGHNT; CDR2 reads YYREEE (reference sequence). CDR3 loop: CASSSGTDPLTQYF. The DNA of the CDR3 is TGTGCCAGCAGCTCTGGGACAGACCCCTTGACCCAGTACTTC. The complete variable domain, with remaining parts taken from reference TRBV5-4 and TRBJ2-5, reads ETGVTQSPTHLIKTRGQQVTLRCSSQSGHNTVSWYQQALGQGPQFIFQYYREEENGRGNFPPRFSGLQFPNYSSELNVNALELDDSALYLCASSSGTDPLTQYFGPGTRLLVL.

This clone has only a few counts. Different DNA sequences within this sample yield the same CDR3. V and J are TRBV18 and TRBJ1-5; D may be TRBD1 (6 bases). This CDR3 has 14 residues. Germline V CDR1 and CDR2: KGHSH, LQKENI. Deletions cut 2 bases from V and 4 bases from J, with 9 bases between. The CDR3 region has the DNA TGTGCCAGCTCACCATTAGGGGGGAATCAGCCCCAGCATTTT. Translation gives CASSPLGGNQPQHF.

The V and J genes are TRBV9 and TRBJ2-3; 14 bases are a match to TRBD2. V lost 3 bases, J lost 2 bases, and 5 bases stayed unmatched. The CDR3 is 17 residues long. Germline CDR1 SGDLS, CDR2 YYNGEE. This chain's CDR3 is CASSETSGRGTTDTQYF. CDR3 nucleotides: TGTGCCAGCAGCGAGACTAGCGGGAGGGGGACCACAGATACGCAGTATTTT.